Presented here are 2 T cell receptor beta chains from one specimen sequenced in a study of shared clonotypes between healthy human individuals. Libraries were prepared by immunoSEQ multiplex PCR; TCRdb keeps only in-frame clonotypes and omits some of them. The sample holds about 1 million clones, around 75% seen once. The sample taken for sequencing was memory CD4+ T cells sorted from blood. The subset denotes: CD45RA-negative fraction. All receptors derive from a young man in good health.

This clone was detected a few times. This rearrangement joins TRBV5-6 to TRBJ1-5, with a tentative D call TRBD1 (5 bases). The CDR3 covers 14 residues. Trimming shortened V by 0 bases and J by 3 bases, and 7 bases separated the two germline ends. Germline CDR1 is SGHDT and CDR2 is YYEEEE. Written as DNA, the CDR3 is TGTGCCAGCAGCTTGGGACAGAACAATCAGCCCCAGCATTTT. Its translation: CASSLGQNNQPQHF.

The V call is TRBV5-1, the J call TRBJ2-7; 8 bases agree with TRBD2. Germline-derived CDR1 and CDR2 are SGHRS and YFSETQ. There are 16 residues in the CDR3. Trimming cost V 4 bases and J 1 base; bases outside gene matches: 10. CDR3 sequence reads: CASSPVSGMDSYEQYF. The CDR3 nucleotides read TGCGCCAGCAGCCCAGTTAGCGGGATGGATTCCTACGAGCAGTACTTC. The complete variable domain, with remaining parts taken from reference TRBV5-1 and TRBJ2-7, reads KAGVTQTPRYLIKTRGQQVTLSCSPISGHRSVSWYQQTPGQGLQFLFEYFSETQRNKGNFPGRFSGRQFSNSRSEMNVSTLELGDSALYLCASSPVSGMDSYEQYFGPGTRLTVT.